The next 32 T cell receptor beta chains were all read from a single sample in a study of beta chain features in type 1 diabetes. Study-wide findings and caveats: For Type 1 diabetes patients, all four CD4+ subsets carried TCRB CDR3s that were moderately but significantly shorter.

Reverse transcribing all isolated RNA meant expressed TCRB transcripts were sequenced. Sequenced by immunoSEQ multiplex PCR; TCRdb stores in-frame clones only, minus some. The table has about 400,000 clones, around 12% seen once; the top ten hold around 0.0099%. For these receptors, no antigen is known. Sample: naive CD4+ T cells from blood. The receptors were gathered from a woman aged 18-29 years with type 1 diabetes.

This clone was counted a few times. The chain couples TRBV7-2 to TRBJ1-2, with TRBD1 matching over 7 bases. After removal of 5 bases from V and 1 base from J, the junction contained 7 bases not matched to a gene. This CDR3 comprises 15 residues. The germline CDR1 and CDR2 sequences are SGHTA and FQGNSA. In DNA, the CDR3 is TGTGCCAGCAGCCCACAAGGACAGGATAACTATGGCTACACCTTC. This encodes CASSPQGQDNYGYTF.

The CDR3 spells CASSLPLREQYF. The CDR3 DNA sequence: TGTGCCAGCAGCTTACCCCTACGCGAGCAGTACTTC. The chain is built from TRBV7-9 and TRBJ2-7; no clear D gene. This CDR3 is 12 amino acids long. The V end lost 2 bases, the J end lost 6 bases, and 8 bases lay between the germline ends. Per the germline V gene, CDR1 is SEHNR and CDR2 is FQNEAQ (reference sequence).

The chain employs TRBV7-8 and TRBJ2-7; a weak D match, TRBD1 (5 bases). CDR1 SGHVS and CDR2 FQNEAQ come from the germline V gene. V lost 5 bases and J 5 bases, leaving 16 bases between the germline ends. CDR3 length equals 14 residues. CDR3 residues: CASSNPWGLDEQYF. The DNA for the CDR3 is TGTGCCAGCAGCAATCCTTGGGGCCTCGACGAGCAGTACTTC.

This clone was seen more than once but under ten times. This chain joins TRBV5-1 and TRBJ1-2, with D maybe TRBD1 (5 bases). CDR1 and CDR2 (germline): SGHRS, YFSETQ. CDR3 length equals 15 residues. Trimming pared 4 bases from V and 5 bases from J, leaving 18 bases between. The CDR3 sequence: CASSPRQSDPYGYTF. The CDR3 bases are TGCGCCAGCAGCCCTCGACAGAGCGACCCTTATGGCTACACCTTC. The complete variable domain, with remaining parts taken from reference TRBV5-1 and TRBJ1-2, reads KAGVTQTPRYLIKTRGQQVTLSCSPISGHRSVSWYQQTPGQGLQFLFEYFSETQRNKGNFPGRFSGRQFSNSRSEMNVSTLELGDSALYLCASSPRQSDPYGYTFGSGTRLTVV.

V gene TRBV7-2 combines with J gene TRBJ2-7; maybe TRBD2 (5 bases). Germline lookup yields CDR1 SGHTA and CDR2 FQGNSA. The CDR3 loop spans 15 amino acids. V lost 5 bases, J lost 2 bases, and 16 bases lay in between. This CDR3 is CASSPHSSRPYEQYF. CDR3 nucleotides: TGTGCCAGCAGCCCCCATTCTAGCAGACCCTACGAGCAGTACTTC.

The table lists this clone with a few counts. The chain uses TRBV2 and TRBJ1-2; D perhaps matches TRBD1 (5 bases). V shed 4 bases and J shed 8 bases, with 11 bases lying between them. CDR3 length: 12 residues. Germline V lookup: CDR1 SNHLY, CDR2 FYNNEI. CDR3 residues: CASSGQGVGYTF. The CDR3 DNA reads as TGTGCCAGCAGTGGGCAGGGTGTCGGCTACACCTTC. Drawing the rest from reference TRBV2 and TRBJ1-2, the complete variable domain is EPEVTQTPSHQVTQMGQEVILRCVPISNHLYFYWYRQILGQKVEFLVSFYNNEISEKSEIFDDQFSVERPDGSNFTLKIRSTKLEDSAMYFCASSGQGVGYTFGSGTRLTVV.

This clone was detected a few times. The chain combines TRBV7-9 with TRBJ2-1; 8 bases are a match to TRBD2. Trimming removed 4 bases from V and 8 bases from J; junction bases left unmatched: 1. In germline, CDR1 is SEHNR, CDR2 FQNEAQ (reference sequence). CDR3 length equals 12 residues. CDR3 amino acids: CASSSGGDEQFF. The CDR3 bases are TGTGCCAGCAGCTCCGGGGGGGATGAGCAGTTCTTC.

This chain links TRBV20-1 with TRBJ1-3, with D hard to call. CDR1 is DFQATT, CDR2 SNEGSKA, per germline (reference sequence). There are 11 residues in the CDR3. Trimming left V 0 bases short and J 7 bases short, with 4 bases between. The CDR3 sequence: CSARDPNTIYF. For the CDR3, the DNA is TGCAGTGCTAGAGATCCTAACACCATATATTTT.

The V call is TRBV5-1, the J call TRBJ2-5; weak D call: TRBD2 (6 bases). The germline CDR1 and CDR2 sequences are SGHRS and YFSETQ. There are 13 residues in the CDR3. V gave up 5 bases and J gave up 0 bases, with 8 bases separating them. In DNA, the CDR3 is TGCGCCAGCAGGATAGCGGACCAAGAGACCCAGTACTTC. It is translated as CASRIADQETQYF.

The chain is built from TRBV4-3 and TRBJ1-1; no firm D call. V lost 4 bases to trimming and J lost 5 bases, with 20 bases between them. In germline, CDR1 is LGHNA, CDR2 YSLEER. The CDR3 has 16 amino acids. The CDR3 is CASSPRYDGGWTEAFF. Written as DNA, the CDR3 is TGCGCCAGCAGCCCCCGTTATGATGGCGGGTGGACTGAAGCTTTCTTT.

This chain joins TRBV9 and TRBJ2-5, with 8 bases aligning to TRBD1. Per the germline V gene, CDR1 is SGDLS and CDR2 is YYNGEE. The V and J ends lost 3 bases and 5 bases, in that order; junction bases with no gene match: 6. There are 14 residues in the CDR3. Written as DNA, the CDR3 is TGTGCCAGCAGCGACAGGGGGATTGGGGAGACCCAGTACTTC. This translates into CASSDRGIGETQYF.

The chain's CDR3 is CASSMVGVSDSYGYTF. The CDR3 nucleotides read TGTGCCAGTAGTATGGTTGGTGTGTCGGACAGTTATGGCTACACCTTC. The chain recombines TRBV19 with TRBJ1-2; D is perhaps TRBD1 (6 bases). Between the trimmed V and J ends, which lost 3 bases and 5 bases, there was a span of 19 bases. Looked up from germline, CDR1 is LNHDA and CDR2 is SQIVND (reference sequence). The CDR3 sequence is 16 residues long.

The chain has TRBV29-1 and TRBJ1-4, with D maybe TRBD1 (6 bases). The germline V gene encodes CDR1 SQVTM and CDR2 ANQGSEA. This CDR3 has 14 residues. The CDR3 loop is CTHFGAGGRKKLFF. CDR3 sequence (DNA): TGCACCCATTTTGGGGCCGGGGGGCGTAAAAAACTGTTTTTT.

The chain joins TRBV4-3 to TRBJ2-5, with 8 nucleotides matching TRBD1. Germline CDR1 LGHNA, CDR2 YSLEER. The CDR3 runs to 16 residues. Trimming took 1 base from V and 4 from J; bases not matched to a gene: 8. The CDR3 protein is CASSQAAGGTTETQYF. The CDR3 region has the DNA TGCGCCAGCAGCCAAGCCGCAGGGGGCACGACAGAGACCCAGTACTTC.

A few counts support this clone. The V gene is TRBV10-3, the J gene TRBJ1-5, with no clear D. Germline CDR1 is ENHRY and CDR2 is SYGVKD. The CDR3 contains 12 residues. V was shortened by 10 bases and J by 5 bases, with 12 bases between the two germline ends. CDR3 region: CATAIGDQPQHF. In DNA, the CDR3 is TGTGCCACCGCGATCGGGGATCAGCCCCAGCATTTT.

The chain carries TRBV28 and TRBJ2-4; a possible D gene is TRBD2 (5 bases). The V gene lost 7 bases and the J gene lost 0 bases, with 16 bases spanning the gap. The CDR3 is 16 residues long. The germline CDR1 and CDR2 sequences are MDHEN and SYDVKM. CDR3 in amino acids: CASNLGGGLAKNIQYF. The CDR3 nucleotides read TGTGCCAGCAACTTAGGTGGCGGACTAGCCAAAAACATTCAGTACTTC.

The rearrangement uses TRBV7-9 and TRBJ1-1; D gene unclear. The CDR3 has 14 residues. The germline gives CDR1 SEHNR, CDR2 FQNEAQ (reference sequence). V was trimmed by 5 bases and J by 1 base, leaving 11 bases between them. The CDR3 region is CASSAETANTEAFF. In DNA form, the CDR3 reads TGTGCCAGCAGCGCAGAAACAGCGAACACTGAAGCTTTCTTT.

The sample holds a few counts of this clone. The chain employs TRBV28 and TRBJ2-1; 9 positions match TRBD2. CDR3 length: 17 residues. Germline CDR1 reads MDHEN; CDR2 reads SYDVKM. J gave up 3 bases and V 7 bases, and 13 bases lay outside the gene matches. The CDR3 nucleotides read TGTGCCAGCACTGGGGTGGACGGGACTAGCAACTACAATGAGCAGTTCTTC. Its translation: CASTGVDGTSNYNEQFF.

This chain joins TRBV9 and TRBJ1-1; maybe TRBD1 (5 bases). The V gene lost 6 bases and the J gene lost 4 bases, with 19 bases spanning the gap. The CDR3 covers 15 residues. Germline assignment: CDR1 SGDLS and CDR2 YYNGEE. CDR3 DNA sequence: TGTGCCAGCACCCCCCACGAGGGGAGGGGCACTGAAGCTTTCTTT. It is translated as CASTPHEGRGTEAFF.

This rearrangement joins TRBV7-6 to TRBJ2-5; 8 bases line up with TRBD1. The germline V gene encodes CDR1 SGHVS and CDR2 FNYEAQ. The CDR3 contains 16 residues. V trimming: 1 base; J trimming: 1 base; junction bases outside the gene matches: 5. The CDR3 reads CASSLGTGRVQETQYF. The CDR3 DNA is TGTGCCAGCAGCTTAGGGACAGGGCGAGTCCAAGAGACCCAGTACTTC. The full variable domain, with the rest looked up from reference TRBV7-6 and TRBJ2-5, is GAGVSQSPRYKVTKRGQDVALRCDPISGHVSLYWYRQALGQGPEFLTYFNYEAQQDKSGLPNDRFSAERPEGSISTLTIQRTEQRDSAMYRCASSLGTGRVQETQYFGPGTRLLVL.

The rearrangement links TRBV5-4 to TRBJ2-7, with TRBD2 matching over 8 bases. This CDR3 is 15 amino acids long. The germline V gene encodes CDR1 SGHNT and CDR2 YYREEE (reference sequence). After removal of 3 bases from V and 1 base from J, the junction contained 6 bases not matched to a gene. The CDR3 reads CASSSGLAVSYEQYF. The DNA for the CDR3 is TGTGCCAGCAGCTCAGGACTAGCAGTATCCTACGAGCAGTACTTC.

J is TRBJ1-6 and V is TRBV6-5; 10 nucleotides align to TRBD1. There are 16 residues in the CDR3. The J segment lost 9 bases and the V segment lost 3 bases, leaving 8 bases of the junction unmatched. Germline CDR1 and CDR2: MNHEY and SVGAGI. This chain's CDR3 is CASSYFSGDRGSPLHF. For the CDR3, the DNA is TGTGCCAGCAGTTATTTTTCTGGGGACAGGGGTTCACCCCTCCACTTT.

This clone has only a few counts. The rearrangement links TRBV4-3 to TRBJ2-7, with D unresolved. The V gene's germline CDR1 is LGHNA and CDR2 YSLEER. CDR3 length: 14 amino acids. The V and J ends lost 0 bases and 5 bases respectively, with 11 bases between them. CDR3: CASSQDIPRDEQYF. In nucleotides, the CDR3 is TGCGCCAGCAGCCAAGATATTCCCCGCGACGAGCAGTACTTC.

The chain employs TRBV5-1 and TRBJ2-2; D unclear. V was shortened by 3 bases and J by 5 bases, with 11 bases between the two germline ends. CDR1 is SGHRS and CDR2 is YFSETQ in the germline V gene. The CDR3 totals 14 residues. The CDR3 reads CASSWRPETGELFF. Written as DNA, the CDR3 is TGCGCCAGCAGCTGGCGTCCGGAGACCGGGGAGCTGTTTTTT.

This clone has more than one count but fewer than ten. The chain recombines TRBV30 with TRBJ1-4, with D possibly being TRBD1 (6 bases). Deletions cut 1 base from V and 5 bases from J, with 11 bases between. Germline lookup yields CDR1 GTSNPN and CDR2 SVGIG (reference sequence). This CDR3 contains 14 residues. The CDR3 region is CAWSAFGQNEKLFF. The CDR3 nucleotides are TGTGCCTGGAGTGCCTTCGGACAGAATGAAAAACTGTTTTTT. Complete variable domain (other parts from reference TRBV30 and TRBJ1-4): SQTIHQWPATLVQPVGSPLSLECTVEGTSNPNLYWYRQAAGRGLQLLFYSVGIGQISSEVPQNLSASRPQDRQFILSSKKLLLSDSGFYLCAWSAFGQNEKLFFGSGTQLSVL.

This clone was counted between two and nine times. The rearrangement joins TRBV23-1 to TRBJ1-5, with D maybe TRBD1 (5 bases). TRBV23-1 is sorted into the ORF group, with uncertain function. The CDR3 is 18 residues long. Trimming cost V 4 bases and J 0 bases, with 19 bases left between them. CDR3 DNA sequence: TGCGCCAGCAGTCTCCCGGGGGTGGAGAACTGTAGCAATCAGCCCCAGCATTTT. Amino acid sequence: CASSLPGVENCSNQPQHF.

The gene calls are TRBV18 and TRBJ2-6, with D unresolved. In germline, CDR1 is KGHSH, CDR2 LQKENI. V was trimmed by 2 bases and J by 1 base, leaving 6 bases between them. The length of the CDR3 is 15 residues. CDR3 coding DNA: TGTGCCAGCTCACCAATAGCTTCTGGGGCCAACGTCCTGACTTTC. Its protein is CASSPIASGANVLTF. The full variable domain, in which reference TRBV18 and TRBJ2-6 provide the parts outside the CDR3, is NAGVMQNPRHLVRRRGQEARLRCSPMKGHSHVYWYRQLPEEGLKFMVYLQKENIIDESGMPKERFSAEFPKEGPSILRIQQVVRGDSAAYFCASSPIASGANVLTFGAGSRLTVL.

With respect to this clone: The sample carries other DNA sequences with the same CDR3. V is TRBV5-1 and J is TRBJ1-1, with TRBD1 matching 8 bases. V was pared by 2 bases and J by 3 bases, with 0 bases of the junction left unmatched. The CDR3 has 13 residues. Germline-derived CDR1 and CDR2 are SGHRS and YFSETQ. This CDR3 is CASSLQGDTEAFF. The CDR3 DNA reads as TGCGCCAGCAGCTTACAGGGGGACACTGAAGCTTTCTTT.

This clone was counted between two and nine times. The genes are TRBV5-1 and TRBJ2-5; tentative D call: TRBD2 (5 bases). The V and J ends lost 0 bases and 0 bases respectively, with 6 bases between them. This CDR3 is built from 14 residues. CDR1 is SGHRS, CDR2 YFSETQ, per germline. CDR3 bases: TGCGCCAGCAGCTTGGCGGGAAACCAAGAGACCCAGTACTTC. Amino acids: CASSLAGNQETQYF.

The V gene is TRBV15, the J gene TRBJ1-2, with TRBD1 as a possible D gene (5 bases). V lost 0 bases and J 6 bases, leaving 11 bases between the germline ends. The CDR3 is made up of 14 amino acids. The germline gives CDR1 LNHNV, CDR2 YYDKDF (reference sequence). For the CDR3, the DNA is TGTGCCACCAGCAGAGATGCGGGACTAGATGGCTACACCTTC. It translates to CATSRDAGLDGYTF.

The V gene is TRBV7-2, the J gene TRBJ2-7; 12 bases are a match to TRBD2. V shed 5 bases, J shed 11 bases, and the junction held 19 bases outside the gene matches. This CDR3 contains 17 residues. Germline V gives CDR1 SGHTA, CDR2 FQGNSA. CDR3 sequence: CASSPSPTSGGPRLEYF. DNA for the CDR3: TGTGCCAGCAGCCCGAGCCCTACTAGCGGGGGGCCAAGACTAGAGTACTTC.

The rearrangement uses TRBV6-6 and TRBJ1-1, with 7 bases matching TRBD1. V was pared by 3 bases and J by 3 bases, with 7 bases of the junction left unmatched. The CDR3 consists of 15 residues. The germline gives CDR1 MNHNY, CDR2 SVGAGI (reference sequence). As DNA, the CDR3 is TGTGCCAGCAGTTATGGTGGACAGGCGGACACTGAAGCTTTCTTT. This encodes CASSYGGQADTEAFF.